Here is one T cell receptor beta chain with its context. PCR involved 60 Vbeta and 13 Jbeta primers. Measured with immunoSEQ multiplex PCR; TCRdb has only the in-frame clones, and not every one. This table holds 100,000 to 150,000 clones, 80% found once. This sample is part of a study of cytomegalovirus exposure and HLA in healthy donors. V gave up 6 bases and J gave up 7 bases, with 16 bases separating them. The germline CDR1 and CDR2 sequences are SGHAT and FQNNGV. This CDR3 is built from 13 residues. The receptor's source is a man aged 30-40 years in good health and CMV-seropositive. The sample consisted of PBMCs. The V gene is TRBV11-2, the J gene TRBJ2-7, with D perhaps TRBD1 (6 bases). The DNA of the CDR3 is TGTGCCAGCAGTTTCACAGGGTCGGAGGAGCAGTACTTC. It encodes CASSFTGSEEQYF.